This T cell receptor beta chain was recovered during a study of long-term antiretroviral therapy in people with HIV. Cryopreserved PBMC samples of roughly 0.95-11 million cells were used for DNA extraction. immunoSEQ v3.0 was run at survey level. TCRdb's copy holds only in-frame clones and misses some; the assay was immunoSEQ multiplex PCR. The data show roughly 25,000 clones, roughly 88% seen once. V lost 8 bases and J 0 bases, leaving 11 bases between the germline ends. The CDR3 spans 15 residues. The germline gives CDR1 MNHNS, CDR2 SASEGT. This chain connects TRBV6-1 to TRBJ2-6, with D hard to call. This sequence originates from a man aged 50 or older with HIV. The input for sequencing was unsorted PBMCs, taken 3 years after starting antiretroviral therapy. The CDR3 DNA sequence: TGTGCCAGCGAGGCCAGACACTCTGGGGCCAACGTCCTGACTTTC. Translated: CASEARHSGANVLTF.